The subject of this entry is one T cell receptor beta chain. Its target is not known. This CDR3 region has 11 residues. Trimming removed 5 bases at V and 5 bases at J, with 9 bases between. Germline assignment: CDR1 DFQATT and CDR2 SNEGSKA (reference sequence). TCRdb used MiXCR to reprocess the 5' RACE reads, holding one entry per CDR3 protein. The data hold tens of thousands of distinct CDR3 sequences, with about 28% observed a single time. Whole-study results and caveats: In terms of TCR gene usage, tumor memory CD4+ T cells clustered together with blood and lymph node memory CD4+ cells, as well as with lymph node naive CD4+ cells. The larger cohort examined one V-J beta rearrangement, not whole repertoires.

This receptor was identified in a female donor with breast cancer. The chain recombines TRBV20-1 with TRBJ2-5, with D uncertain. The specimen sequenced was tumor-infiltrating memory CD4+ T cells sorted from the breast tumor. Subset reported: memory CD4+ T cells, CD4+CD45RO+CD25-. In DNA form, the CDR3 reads TGCAGTGCTTTTGGCAAGGAGACCCAGTACTTC. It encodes CSAFGKETQYF.